Listed here are 19 T cell receptor beta chains from one sample, sequenced in a study of T-cell reconstitution after alpha-beta-depleted transplantation in children. Using unique molecular identifiers, the investigators prepared the TCRbeta library. Using its own MiXCR run on the PCR reads, TCRdb lists one record per CDR3 protein. The sample shows hundreds of thousands of distinct CDR3 sequences, 10% to 15% of them seen only once. The sequences come from PBMCs, mostly from graft donor cells, collected 360 days after TCRalphabeta/CD19-depleted stem cell transplant. Source of these receptors: a male patient younger than 18 who had a stem cell transplant for acute myeloid leukemia, so the T cells may come from the graft donor.

The genes are TRBV28 and TRBJ2-7; 11 bases fit TRBD2. With 2 bases clipped from V and 4 bases from J, the junction kept 19 bases outside the gene matches. The CDR3 runs to 20 residues. The V gene's germline CDR1 is MDHEN and CDR2 SYDVKM. This chain's CDR3 is CASSLGDRDIALAGVYEQYF. The CDR3 nucleotides read TGTGCCAGCAGTTTAGGCGACCGGGACATCGCACTAGCGGGAGTATACGAGCAGTACTTC.

This clonotype was counted between two and nine times. This chain joins TRBV6-1 and TRBJ2-5; D is unresolved. The V gene lost 7 bases and the J gene lost 5 bases, with 17 bases spanning the gap. Germline CDR1 reads MNHNS; CDR2 reads SASEGT. This CDR3 is built from 14 residues. The CDR3 reads CASTSRSSRETQYF. The DNA of the CDR3 is TGTGCCAGCACGAGCAGGTCCTCAAGGGAGACCCAGTACTTC.

There are a few counts of this clonotype. V gene TRBV7-3 combines with J gene TRBJ2-4; D call uncertain. Germline CDR1 SGHTA, CDR2 FQGTGA. The CDR3 spans 14 residues. The germline V and J ends were trimmed by 5 bases and 5 bases, with 13 bases remaining between them. As DNA, the CDR3 is TGTGCCAGCAGCCCCTTCGGAGATGAAAACATTCAGTACTTC. Translation: CASSPFGDENIQYF.

This clonotype was counted at least ten times. The chain employs TRBV5-1 and TRBJ2-3; 7 bases fit TRBD2. The CDR3 is 14 residues long. Germline V lookup: CDR1 SGHRS, CDR2 YFSETQ. J gave up 2 bases and V 6 bases, and 6 bases lay outside the gene matches. This CDR3 is CASNPSGFTDTQYF. CDR3 nucleotides: TGCGCCAGCAACCCTAGCGGATTCACAGATACGCAGTATTTT.

The rearrangement uses TRBV7-2 and TRBJ1-2, with 9 nucleotides matching TRBD1. The CDR3 loop spans 17 amino acids. The junction had 15 bases not matched to a gene; V was cut back by 2 bases and J by 8 bases. In germline, CDR1 is SGHTA, CDR2 FQGNSA. CDR3 bases: TGTGCCAGCAGCTTATCCAACCGCGGGACAGGGAAATTCGGCTACACCTTC. Translation: CASSLSNRGTGKFGYTF.

This chain connects TRBV27 to TRBJ2-7; D is unresolved. CDR1 MNHEY and CDR2 SMNVEV come from the germline V gene (reference sequence). V was cut by 2 bases and J by 4 bases, with 15 bases left in between. The CDR3 length is 15 residues. DNA for the CDR3: TGTGCCAGCAGTTTAATTAGTGCCAGGTGGTACGAGCAGTACTTC. Amino acid sequence: CASSLISARWYEQYF.

V usage is TRBV7-2 and J usage is TRBJ2-7; 8 nucleotides line up with TRBD1. This CDR3 is 17 amino acids long. Per germline, CDR1 SGHTA and CDR2 FQGNSA. V trimming: 5 bases; J trimming: 0 bases; junction bases outside the gene matches: 12. CDR3 region: CASSPSPTGASSYEQYF. The CDR3 nucleotides are TGTGCCAGCAGCCCATCCCCGACAGGGGCTAGCTCCTACGAGCAGTACTTC. The full variable domain, with the rest looked up from reference TRBV7-2 and TRBJ2-7, is GAGVSQSPSNKVTEKGKDVELRCDPISGHTALYWYRQSLGQGLEFLIYFQGNSAPDKSGLPSDRFSAERTGGSVSTLTIQRTQQEDSAVYLCASSPSPTGASSYEQYFGPGTRLTVT.

This clonotype was counted between two and nine times. This chain joins TRBV28 and TRBJ2-7; the D gene is possibly TRBD1 (5 bases). Germline CDR1 and CDR2: MDHEN and SYDVKM. Trimming shortened V by 0 bases and J by 5 bases, and 11 bases separated the two germline ends. This CDR3 region has 14 residues. CDR3 region: CASSLWYRIHEQYF. CDR3 nucleotides: TGTGCCAGCAGTTTATGGTACAGGATCCACGAGCAGTACTTC.

This clonotype has just a few counts. The J gene is TRBJ2-7, the V gene TRBV28; 9 positions match TRBD1. This CDR3 spans 16 amino acids. CDR1 is MDHEN, CDR2 SYDVKM, per germline. J lost 2 bases, V lost 3 bases, and 8 bases had no gene match. CDR3 DNA sequence: TGTGCCAGCAGTTTGAGGAACAGGGGGCCTACCTACGAGCAGTACTTC. This sequence encodes CASSLRNRGPTYEQYF. The full variable domain, in which reference TRBV28 and TRBJ2-7 provide the parts outside the CDR3, is DVKVTQSSRYLVKRTGEKVFLECVQDMDHENMFWYRQDPGLGLRLIYFSYDVKMKEKGDIPEGYSVSREKKERFSLILESASTNQTSMYLCASSLRNRGPTYEQYFGPGTRLTVT.

This clonotype showed up just a few times. CDR3 amino acids: CASSRSPYEQYF. The DNA of the CDR3 is TGTGCCAGCAGTCGTTCGCCCTACGAGCAGTACTTC. The chain employs TRBV12-3 or TRBV12-4 and TRBJ2-7, with D unresolved. The CDR3 is made up of 12 amino acids. V was clipped by 5 bases and J by 2 bases, with 7 bases between them.

This clonotype has more than one count but fewer than ten. The V and J genes are TRBV6-5 and TRBJ2-7, with 9 bases identical to TRBD2. V shed 2 bases and J 4 bases; nucleotides not matched to a gene: 6. Germline V lookup: CDR1 MNHEY, CDR2 SVGAGI. The CDR3 is made up of 15 amino acids. CDR3 bases: TGTGCCAGCAGTTACACTGGACTAGCGCAATACGAGCAGTACTTC. It is translated as CASSYTGLAQYEQYF.

This clonotype has a handful of counts. This chain connects TRBV5-1 to TRBJ2-6; the D gene is possibly TRBD2 (6 bases). This CDR3 comprises 14 residues. V dropped 4 bases and J dropped 1 base, with 6 bases sitting between them. CDR1 and CDR2 from the germline V gene are SGHRS and YFSETQ. The CDR3 region has the DNA TGCGCCAGCAGCGGAGGGTCTGGGGCCAACGTCCTGACTTTC. Protein: CASSGGSGANVLTF.

DNA for the CDR3: TGCGCCAGCAGCACGGAACAGGGGCCCCAAGAGACCCAGTACTTC. Translation: CASSTEQGPQETQYF. The chain recombines TRBV5-1 with TRBJ2-5, with 7 bases aligning to TRBD1. The CDR3 has 15 residues. With 4 bases clipped from V and 1 base from J, the junction kept 7 bases outside the gene matches. Germline V lookup: CDR1 SGHRS, CDR2 YFSETQ.

V gene TRBV28 combines with J gene TRBJ2-4; tentative D call: TRBD2 (5 bases). This CDR3 is 18 amino acids long. In germline, CDR1 is MDHEN, CDR2 SYDVKM. V lost 3 bases and J 3 bases, leaving 21 bases between the germline ends. This CDR3 is CASSLEARATKGKNIQYF. CDR3 DNA sequence: TGTGCCAGCAGTTTGGAGGCCCGAGCGACGAAAGGCAAAAACATTCAGTACTTC.

V and J are TRBV14 and TRBJ2-6; 8 nucleotides align to TRBD1. Losses at the gene ends were 0 bases for V and 1 base for J; bases not matched to a gene: 8. CDR1 is SGHDN, CDR2 FVKESK, per germline. The CDR3 covers 19 residues. The chain's CDR3 is CASSQEVGQGYSGANVLTF. Here the CDR3 DNA reads TGTGCCAGCAGCCAAGAAGTCGGACAGGGCTATTCTGGGGCCAACGTCCTGACTTTC.

Many counts were recorded for this clonotype. In DNA, the CDR3 is TGTGCCAGCAGCTTGGCCGGGCAAAACACTGAAGCTTTCTTT. Translation gives CASSLAGQNTEAFF. This chain uses TRBV5-6 with TRBJ1-1; D call uncertain. The CDR3 is 14 residues long. Trimming took off 0 bases at V and 2 bases at J, with 8 bases between the two ends. Looked up from germline, CDR1 is SGHDT and CDR2 is YYEEEE.

This clonotype was observed a few times. The chain is built from TRBV7-8 and TRBJ2-7, with 7 bases aligning to TRBD1. This CDR3 is built from 15 residues. Germline trimming cut 1 base from V and 2 bases from J; bases unmatched to any gene: 5. CDR1 and CDR2 from the germline V gene are SGHVS and FQNEAQ. The CDR3 DNA sequence: TGTGCCAGCAGCTTAGAGGGGGCGAGGGCCTACGAGCAGTACTTC. It yields the protein CASSLEGARAYEQYF.

The chain carries TRBV5-6 and TRBJ2-1; D gene uncertain. V was trimmed by 0 bases and J by 15 bases, leaving 16 bases between them. The CDR3 runs 13 residues. Per germline, CDR1 SGHDT and CDR2 YYEEEE. The CDR3 is CASSLGLVTPPFF. CDR3 DNA: TGTGCCAGCAGCTTGGGCCTAGTCACTCCCCCGTTCTTC.

This chain uses TRBV4-3 with TRBJ2-3; D unclear. CDR3 size: 15 residues. Germline lookup yields CDR1 LGHNA and CDR2 YSLEER. V was cut by 4 bases and J by 0 bases, with 11 bases left in between. Written as DNA, the CDR3 is TGCGCCAGCAGCCCTCAGGACCTTAGCACAGATACGCAGTATTTT. Protein: CASSPQDLSTDTQYF.